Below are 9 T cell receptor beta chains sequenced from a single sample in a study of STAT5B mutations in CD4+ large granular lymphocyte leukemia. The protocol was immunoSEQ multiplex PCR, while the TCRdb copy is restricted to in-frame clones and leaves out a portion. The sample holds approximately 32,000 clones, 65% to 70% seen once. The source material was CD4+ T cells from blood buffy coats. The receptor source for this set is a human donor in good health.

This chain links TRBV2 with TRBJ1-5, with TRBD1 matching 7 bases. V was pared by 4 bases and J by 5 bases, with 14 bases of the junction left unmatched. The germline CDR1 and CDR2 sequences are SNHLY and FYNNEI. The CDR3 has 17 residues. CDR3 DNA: TGTGCCAGCAGTGCGCAAGCCGCAGGGGGGCTCTATCAGCCCCAGCATTTT. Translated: CASSAQAAGGLYQPQHF.

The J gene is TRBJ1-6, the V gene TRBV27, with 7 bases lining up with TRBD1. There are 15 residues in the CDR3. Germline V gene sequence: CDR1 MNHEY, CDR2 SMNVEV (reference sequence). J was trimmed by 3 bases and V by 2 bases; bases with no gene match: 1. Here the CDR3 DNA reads TGTGCCAGCAGTTTAGGGACAGTCTATAATTCACCCCTCCACTTT. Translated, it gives CASSLGTVYNSPLHF.

In DNA form, the CDR3 reads TGTGCCACCAGCCCTGAATTACAGGGGAATGAAAAACTGTTTTTT. It encodes CATSPELQGNEKLFF. The V call is TRBV15, the J call TRBJ1-4; 7 nucleotides match TRBD1. Germline V gene sequence: CDR1 LNHNV, CDR2 YYDKDF (reference sequence). The CDR3 consists of 15 residues. The V gene end was trimmed by 5 bases and the J gene end by 5 bases; junction bases not matched to a gene: 8.

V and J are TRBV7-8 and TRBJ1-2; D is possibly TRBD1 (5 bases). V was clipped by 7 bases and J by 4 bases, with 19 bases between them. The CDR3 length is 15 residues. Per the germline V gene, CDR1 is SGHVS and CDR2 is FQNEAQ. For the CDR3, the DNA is TGTGCCAGCAACCTAAACGGGGCGCAGGGCTATGGCTACACCTTC. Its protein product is CASNLNGAQGYGYTF.

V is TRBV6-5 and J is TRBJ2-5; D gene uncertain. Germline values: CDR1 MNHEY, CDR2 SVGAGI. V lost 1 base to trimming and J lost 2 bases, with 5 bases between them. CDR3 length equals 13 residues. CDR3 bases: TGTGCCAGCAGTTACTTCCTGCAAGAGACCCAGTACTTC. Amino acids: CASSYFLQETQYF.

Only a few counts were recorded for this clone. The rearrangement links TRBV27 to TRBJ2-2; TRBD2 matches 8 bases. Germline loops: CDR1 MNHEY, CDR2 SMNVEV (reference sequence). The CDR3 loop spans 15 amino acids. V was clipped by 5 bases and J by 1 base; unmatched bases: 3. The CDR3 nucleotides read TGTGCCAGCAGTCGGAGCGGGGGGAACACCGGGGAGCTGTTTTTT. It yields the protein CASSRSGGNTGELFF.

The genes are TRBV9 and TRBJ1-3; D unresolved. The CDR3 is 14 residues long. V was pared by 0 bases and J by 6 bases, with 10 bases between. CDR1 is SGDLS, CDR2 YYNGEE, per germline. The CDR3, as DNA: TGTGCCAGCAGCGTAGTGGGCGAGGTAAACACCATATATTTT. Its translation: CASSVVGEVNTIYF.

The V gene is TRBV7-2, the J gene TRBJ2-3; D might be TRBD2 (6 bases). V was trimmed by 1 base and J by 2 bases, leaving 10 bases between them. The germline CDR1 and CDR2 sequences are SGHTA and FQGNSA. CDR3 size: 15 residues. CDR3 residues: CASSLGGGVTDTQYF. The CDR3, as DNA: TGTGCCAGCAGCTTAGGAGGCGGGGTCACAGATACGCAGTATTTT.

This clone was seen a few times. The CDR3 DNA reads as TGTGCCAGCAGCTTAGTCGGGGGTCAGCCCCAGCATTTT. Amino acid sequence: CASSLVGGQPQHF. The V call is TRBV7-2, the J call TRBJ1-5; a weak D match, TRBD1 (5 bases). Germline CDR1 SGHTA, CDR2 FQGNSA. V lost 1 base, J lost 6 bases, and 7 bases lay in between. The CDR3 runs to 13 residues.